These T cell receptor beta chains were read from a single sample in a study of blood T cell repertoires in COVID-19. The assay was immunoSEQ multiplex PCR, and TCRdb's table has in-frame clones only and misses some. The sample shows 130,000 to 150,000 clones, over 80% of them seen only once. The sequencing input was peripheral blood. The receptors originated from a woman aged 40 to 50 with active or convalescent COVID-19. CDR3s include the opening cysteine and the closing phenylalanine or tryptophan. D genes are given only for firm matches. Rows may omit the clone size; those that give it use once, few, many or a size class.

v_call: TRBV9
clone_size: NA
d_call: NA
j_call: TRBJ1-4
cdr3_length: 14
cdr3_aa: CASSAEGGYEKLFF
cdr3_nt: TGTGCCAGCAGCGCCGAGGGAGGATACGAAAAACTGTTTTTT

v_call: TRBV19
clone_size: NA
d_call: TRBD2
j_call: TRBJ2-7
cdr3_length: 13
cdr3_aa: CASSSGGPYEQYF
cdr3_nt: TGTGCCAGTAGTAGCGGGGGTCCCTACGAGCAGTACTTC

v_call: TRBV28
clone_size: NA
d_call: NA
j_call: TRBJ2-1
cdr3_length: 14
cdr3_aa: CASSLTGSYNEQFF
cdr3_nt: TGTGCCAGCAGTTTAACCGGCTCCTACAATGAGCAGTTCTTC

v_call: TRBV5-1
clone_size: NA
d_call: TRBD1
j_call: TRBJ2-7
cdr3_length: 14
cdr3_aa: CASSPGQGSYEQYF
cdr3_nt: TGCGCCAGCAGCCCGGGACAGGGGAGCTACGAGCAGTACTTC

v_call: TRBV2
clone_size: NA
d_call: TRBD1
j_call: TRBJ1-5
cdr3_length: 13
cdr3_aa: CASRVQGNQPQHF
cdr3_nt: TGTGCCAGCAGAGTACAGGGGAATCAGCCCCAGCATTTT

v_call: TRBV5-5
clone_size: NA
d_call: NA
j_call: TRBJ1-2
cdr3_length: 15
cdr3_aa: CASSLEWSINYGYTF
cdr3_nt: TGTGCCAGCAGCTTGGAGTGGAGTATTAACTATGGCTACACCTTC

v_call: TRBV28
clone_size: NA
d_call: TRBD1
j_call: TRBJ2-1
cdr3_length: 13
cdr3_aa: CASSLDRGNEQFF
cdr3_nt: TGTGCCAGCAGTCTCGACAGGGGGAATGAGCAGTTCTTC

v_call: TRBV7-2
clone_size: NA
d_call: TRBD2
j_call: TRBJ2-3
cdr3_length: 19
cdr3_aa: CASSLEWASGGRRTDTQYF
cdr3_nt: TGTGCCAGCAGCTTAGAATGGGCTAGCGGGGGACGACGCACAGATACGCAGTATTTT

v_call: TRBV4-3
clone_size: NA
d_call: TRBD2
j_call: TRBJ2-7
cdr3_length: 15
cdr3_aa: CASSQDPGLAYEQYF
cdr3_nt: TGCGCCAGCAGCCAAGATCCGGGACTAGCCTACGAGCAGTACTTC

v_call: TRBV4-2
clone_size: once
d_call: NA
j_call: TRBJ1-3
cdr3_length: 15
cdr3_aa: CASSPEAGVGNTIYF
cdr3_nt: TGTGCCAGCAGCCCCGAGGCAGGGGTTGGAAACACCATATATTTT

v_call: TRBV28
clone_size: NA
d_call: NA
j_call: TRBJ1-2
cdr3_length: 16
cdr3_aa: CASSSEGWGLNYGYTF
cdr3_nt: TGTGCCAGCAGTTCCGAGGGCTGGGGACTAAACTATGGCTACACCTTC

v_call: TRBV7-9
clone_size: NA
d_call: NA
j_call: TRBJ2-7
cdr3_length: 16
cdr3_aa: CASSLQNDLGRELQYF
cdr3_nt: TGTGCCAGCAGCTTGCAGAACGATCTCGGACGGGAACTGCAGTACTTC

v_call: TRBV5-1
clone_size: NA
d_call: TRBD1
j_call: TRBJ1-1
cdr3_length: 15
cdr3_aa: CASSSTGSANTEAFF
cdr3_nt: TGCGCCAGCAGCTCGACAGGGAGCGCGAACACTGAAGCTTTTTTT

v_call: TRBV9
clone_size: NA
d_call: TRBD1
j_call: TRBJ1-5
cdr3_length: 15
cdr3_aa: CASSVAGTENQPQHF
cdr3_nt: TGTGCCAGCAGCGTAGCCGGGACAGAAAATCAGCCCCAGCATTTT

v_call: TRBV12-5
clone_size: few
d_call: NA
j_call: TRBJ1-1
cdr3_length: 14
cdr3_aa: CASAPDSLNTEAFF
cdr3_nt: TGTGCTAGTGCCCCTGACAGCTTGAACACTGAAGCTTTCTTT

v_call: TRBV28
clone_size: NA
d_call: NA
j_call: TRBJ1-2
cdr3_length: 15
cdr3_aa: CASSLFVSARAGYTF
cdr3_nt: TGTGCCAGCAGCCTTTTCGTTTCTGCTCGTGCGGGCTACACCTTC

v_call: TRBV10-3
clone_size: NA
d_call: TRBD1
j_call: TRBJ1-1
cdr3_length: 14
cdr3_aa: CAIGYGTGSTEAFF
cdr3_nt: TGTGCCATCGGATACGGGACAGGGTCCACTGAAGCTTTCTTT

v_call: TRBV18
clone_size: NA
d_call: NA
j_call: TRBJ1-1
cdr3_length: 12
cdr3_aa: CASSTLYTEAFF
cdr3_nt: TGTGCCAGTTCAACATTATACACTGAAGCTTTCTTT

v_call: TRBV27
clone_size: NA
d_call: TRBD1
j_call: TRBJ2-5
cdr3_length: 14
cdr3_aa: CASSLRTGQETQYF
cdr3_nt: TGTGCCAGCAGTTTACGGACAGGCCAAGAGACCCAGTACTTC

v_call: TRBV7-2
clone_size: NA
d_call: NA
j_call: TRBJ1-6
cdr3_length: 15
cdr3_aa: CASSPLQGGNSPLHF
cdr3_nt: TGTGCCAGCAGCCCATTGCAGGGTGGCAATTCACCCCTCCACTTT

v_call: TRBV7-2
clone_size: few
d_call: NA
j_call: TRBJ2-7
cdr3_length: 13
cdr3_aa: CASSLASGIEQYF
cdr3_nt: TGTGCCAGCAGCTTAGCGTCGGGGATCGAGCAGTACTTC

v_call: TRBV5-1
clone_size: NA
d_call: NA
j_call: TRBJ1-4
cdr3_length: 15
cdr3_aa: CASSFAGTTNEKLFF
cdr3_nt: TGCGCCAGCAGCTTTGCGGGGACAACTAATGAAAAACTGTTTTTT

v_call: TRBV12-3/TRBV12-4
clone_size: NA
d_call: NA
j_call: TRBJ1-1
cdr3_length: 13
cdr3_aa: CASGGLPNTEAFF
cdr3_nt: TGTGCCAGCGGAGGCCTCCCGAACACTGAAGCTTTCTTT

v_call: TRBV18
clone_size: NA
d_call: NA
j_call: TRBJ2-7
cdr3_length: 12
cdr3_aa: CASRQATYEQYF
cdr3_nt: TGTGCCAGCCGTCAGGCCACCTACGAGCAGTACTTC

v_call: TRBV7-2
clone_size: NA
d_call: TRBD1
j_call: TRBJ1-2
cdr3_length: 15
cdr3_aa: CASSLAPVTGGWHTF
cdr3_nt: TGTGCCAGCAGCTTAGCGCCAGTGACAGGGGGCTGGCACACCTTC

v_call: TRBV6-4
clone_size: NA
d_call: TRBD2
j_call: TRBJ2-2
cdr3_length: 15
cdr3_aa: CASRVSGSITGELFF
cdr3_nt: TGTGCCAGCCGGGTCAGCGGGAGTATAACCGGGGAGCTGTTTTTT

v_call: TRBV28
clone_size: NA
d_call: TRBD2
j_call: TRBJ2-1
cdr3_length: 15
cdr3_aa: CASSPASGRVDEQFF
cdr3_nt: TGTGCCAGCAGTCCTGCTAGCGGGAGGGTGGATGAGCAGTTCTTC

v_call: TRBV6-6
clone_size: NA
d_call: TRBD1
j_call: TRBJ1-6
cdr3_length: 16
cdr3_aa: CASSSNRQGQNSPLHF
cdr3_nt: TGTGCCAGCAGTTCCAACAGACAGGGTCAAAATTCACCCCTCCACTTT

v_call: TRBV27
clone_size: NA
d_call: NA
j_call: TRBJ1-1
cdr3_length: 12
cdr3_aa: CASGKGGTEAFF
cdr3_nt: TGTGCCAGCGGGAAGGGGGGGACTGAAGCTTTCTTT

v_call: TRBV18
clone_size: NA
d_call: TRBD1
j_call: TRBJ1-1
cdr3_length: 15
cdr3_aa: CASSPITGANTEAFF
cdr3_nt: TGTGCCAGCTCACCTATTACAGGGGCGAACACTGAAGCTTTCTTT

v_call: TRBV3-1/TRBV3-2
clone_size: NA
d_call: NA
j_call: TRBJ2-3
cdr3_length: 15
cdr3_aa: CASSQDILATDTQYF
cdr3_nt: TGTGCCAGCAGCCAAGACATACTAGCCACAGATACGCAGTATTTT

v_call: TRBV2
clone_size: NA
d_call: TRBD1
j_call: TRBJ1-1
cdr3_length: 14
cdr3_aa: CASSVDRANTEAFF
cdr3_nt: TGTGCCAGCAGTGTCGACAGGGCGAACACTGAAGCTTTCTTT

v_call: TRBV11-2
clone_size: NA
d_call: NA
j_call: TRBJ1-1
cdr3_length: 13
cdr3_aa: CASSSGVLTEAFF
cdr3_nt: TGTGCCAGCAGCTCCGGGGTTCTCACTGAAGCTTTCTTT

v_call: TRBV24-1
clone_size: NA
d_call: NA
j_call: TRBJ1-1
cdr3_length: 16
cdr3_aa: CATSGVVRGGSTEAFF
cdr3_nt: TGTGCCACCAGTGGGGTCGTAAGGGGAGGGAGCACTGAAGCTTTCTTT

v_call: TRBV3-1/TRBV3-2
clone_size: NA
d_call: TRBD1
j_call: TRBJ1-4
cdr3_length: 16
cdr3_aa: CASSPGQVSTNEKLFF
cdr3_nt: TGTGCCAGCAGCCCCGGACAGGTTTCGACTAATGAAAAACTGTTTTTT

v_call: TRBV6-1
clone_size: NA
d_call: TRBD2
j_call: TRBJ2-5
cdr3_length: 15
cdr3_aa: CASSETAGGIETQYF
cdr3_nt: TGTGCCAGCAGTGAAACGGCGGGGGGAATAGAGACCCAGTACTTC

v_call: TRBV5-8
clone_size: NA
d_call: TRBD2
j_call: TRBJ2-3
cdr3_length: 15
cdr3_aa: CASSLVRGREDTQYF
cdr3_nt: TGTGCCAGCAGCTTGGTACGGGGGAGGGAAGATACGCAGTATTTT